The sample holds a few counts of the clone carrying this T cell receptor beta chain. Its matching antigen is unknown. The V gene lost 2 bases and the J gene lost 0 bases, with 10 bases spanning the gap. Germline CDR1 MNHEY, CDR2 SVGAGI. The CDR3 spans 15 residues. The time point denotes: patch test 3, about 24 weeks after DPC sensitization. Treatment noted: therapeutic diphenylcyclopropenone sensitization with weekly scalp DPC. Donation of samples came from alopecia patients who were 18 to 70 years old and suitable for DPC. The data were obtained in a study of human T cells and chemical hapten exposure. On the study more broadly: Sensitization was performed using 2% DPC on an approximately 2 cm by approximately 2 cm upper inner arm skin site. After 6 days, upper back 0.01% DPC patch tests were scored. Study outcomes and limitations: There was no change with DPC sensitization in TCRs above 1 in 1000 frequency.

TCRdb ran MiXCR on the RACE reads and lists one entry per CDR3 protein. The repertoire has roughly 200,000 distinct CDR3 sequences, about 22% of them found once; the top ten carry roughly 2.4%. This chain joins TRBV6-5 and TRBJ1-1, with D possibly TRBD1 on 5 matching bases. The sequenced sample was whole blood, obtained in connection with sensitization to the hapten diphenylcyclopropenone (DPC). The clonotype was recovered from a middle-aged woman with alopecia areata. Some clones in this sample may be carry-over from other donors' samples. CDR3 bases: TGTGCCAGCAGTTACGGGGGGGGGGTGAACACTGAAGCTTTCTTT. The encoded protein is CASSYGGGVNTEAFF.